Given below is one T cell receptor (beta chain) in context. V was cut by 4 bases and J by 0 bases, with 14 bases left in between. The CDR3 has 17 amino acids. In germline, CDR1 is SGHRS, CDR2 YFSETQ. Following RNA extraction, reverse transcription yielded cDNA that acted as the sequencing template. Profiled with immunoSEQ multiplex PCR; TCRdb holds only in-frame clones, not every one. This sample has around 190,000 clones, with roughly 60% found just once. The sample belongs to a study of CD8+ T cells in alopecia areata. Treatment defined: oral pan-JAK inhibitor, 5-10 mg twice daily. The source material was CD4+ T cells sorted from blood, sampled at week 24, from a patient treated with tofacitinib. This clonotype originated in a human donor with alopecia areata. The chain uses TRBV5-1 and TRBJ2-6, with a tentative D call TRBD2 (6 bases). DNA of the CDR3: TGCGCCAGCAGCAGGGAGGCGGTGAACTCTGGGGCCAACGTCCTGACTTTC. Encoded protein: CASSREAVNSGANVLTF.